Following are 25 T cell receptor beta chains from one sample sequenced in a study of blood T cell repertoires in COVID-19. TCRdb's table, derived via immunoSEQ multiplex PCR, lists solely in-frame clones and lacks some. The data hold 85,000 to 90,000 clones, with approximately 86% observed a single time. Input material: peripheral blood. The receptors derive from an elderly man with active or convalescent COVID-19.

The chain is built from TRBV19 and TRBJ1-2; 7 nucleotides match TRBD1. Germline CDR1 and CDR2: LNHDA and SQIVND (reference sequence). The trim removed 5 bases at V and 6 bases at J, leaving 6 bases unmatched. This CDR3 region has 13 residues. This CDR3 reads CASSPGTVHGYTF. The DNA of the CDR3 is TGTGCCAGTAGTCCAGGGACAGTCCATGGCTACACCTTC. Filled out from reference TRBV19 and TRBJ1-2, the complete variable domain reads DGGITQSPKYLFRKEGQNVTLSCEQNLNHDAMYWYRQDPGQGLRLIYYSQIVNDFQKGDIAEGYSVSREKKESFPLTVTSAQKNPTAFYLCASSPGTVHGYTFGSGTRLTVV.

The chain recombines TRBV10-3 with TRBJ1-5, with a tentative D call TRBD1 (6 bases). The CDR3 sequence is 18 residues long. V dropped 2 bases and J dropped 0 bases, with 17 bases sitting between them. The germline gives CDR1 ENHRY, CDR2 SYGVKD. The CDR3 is CAISERGSQGDSNQPQHF. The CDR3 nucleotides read TGTGCCATCAGTGAGAGGGGATCACAGGGAGATAGCAATCAGCCCCAGCATTTT.

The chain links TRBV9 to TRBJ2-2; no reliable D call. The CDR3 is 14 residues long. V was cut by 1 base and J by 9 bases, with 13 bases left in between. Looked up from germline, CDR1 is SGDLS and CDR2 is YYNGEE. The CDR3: CASSVQVVPRELFF. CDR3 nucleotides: TGTGCCAGCAGCGTACAGGTTGTGCCGCGGGAGCTGTTTTTT.

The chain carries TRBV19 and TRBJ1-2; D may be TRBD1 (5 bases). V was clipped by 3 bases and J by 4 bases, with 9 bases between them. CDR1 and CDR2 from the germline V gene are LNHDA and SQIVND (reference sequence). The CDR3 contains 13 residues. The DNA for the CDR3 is TGTGCCAGTAGTATGCAGGGCGGCTATGGCTACACCTTC. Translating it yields CASSMQGGYGYTF.

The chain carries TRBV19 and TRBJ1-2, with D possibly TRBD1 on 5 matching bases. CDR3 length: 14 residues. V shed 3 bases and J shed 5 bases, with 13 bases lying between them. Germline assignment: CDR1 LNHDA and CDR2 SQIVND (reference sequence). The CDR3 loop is CASSISPGLYGYTF. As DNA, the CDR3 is TGTGCCAGTAGTATTTCCCCAGGGTTGTATGGCTACACCTTC.

For the CDR3, the DNA is TGTGCCTGGACCACTAGCGGGAGGGCCGAAGAGACCCAGTACTTC. It encodes CAWTTSGRAEETQYF. V is TRBV30 and J is TRBJ2-5; TRBD2 aligns across 13 bases. This CDR3 region has 15 residues. Germline V gives CDR1 GTSNPN, CDR2 SVGIG (reference sequence). The junction had 5 bases not matched to a gene; V was cut back by 4 bases and J by 3 bases.

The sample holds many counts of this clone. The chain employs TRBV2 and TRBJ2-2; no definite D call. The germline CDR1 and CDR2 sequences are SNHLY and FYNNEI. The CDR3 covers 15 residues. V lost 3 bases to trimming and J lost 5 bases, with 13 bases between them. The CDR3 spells CASSDVGSHTGELFF. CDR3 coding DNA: TGTGCCAGCAGTGACGTCGGTAGTCATACCGGGGAGCTGTTTTTT.

CDR3 sequence (DNA): TGTGCCAGCAGCTCAATGACCAGGGGGCGCGTCGGGGCCAACGTCCTGACTTTC. It is translated as CASSSMTRGRVGANVLTF. The chain has TRBV11-2 and TRBJ2-6; 8 nucleotides align to TRBD1. V gave up 4 bases and J gave up 4 bases; unmatched junction bases: 12. The CDR3 length is 18 residues. CDR1 and CDR2 (germline): SGHAT, FQNNGV. Filled out from reference TRBV11-2 and TRBJ2-6, the complete variable domain reads EAGVAQSPRYKIIEKRQSVAFWCNPISGHATLYWYQQILGQGPKLLIQFQNNGVVDDSQLPKDRFSAERLKGVDSTLKIQPAKLEDSAVYLCASSSMTRGRVGANVLTFGAGSRLTVL.

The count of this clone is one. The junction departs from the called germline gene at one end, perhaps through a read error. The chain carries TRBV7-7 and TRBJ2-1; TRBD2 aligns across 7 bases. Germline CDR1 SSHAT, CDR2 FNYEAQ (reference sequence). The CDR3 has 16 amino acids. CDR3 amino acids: CASSPASGSSNNEQFF. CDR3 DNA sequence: TGTGCTAGCAGCCCGGCTAGCGGATCAAGCAACAATGAGCAGTTCTTC.

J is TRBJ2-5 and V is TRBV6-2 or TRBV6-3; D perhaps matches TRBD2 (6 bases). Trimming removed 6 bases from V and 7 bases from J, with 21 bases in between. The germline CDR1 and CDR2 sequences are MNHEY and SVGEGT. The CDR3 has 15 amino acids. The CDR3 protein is CASSQTGGVWGTQYF. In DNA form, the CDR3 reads TGTGCCAGCAGCCAAACAGGAGGGGTTTGGGGGACCCAGTACTTC.

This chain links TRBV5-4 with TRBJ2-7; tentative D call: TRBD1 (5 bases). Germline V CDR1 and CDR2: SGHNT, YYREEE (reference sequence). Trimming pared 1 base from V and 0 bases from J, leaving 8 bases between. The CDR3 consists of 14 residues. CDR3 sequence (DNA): TGTGCCAGCAGCTTGTTCGACAGCTCCTACGAGCAGTACTTC. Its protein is CASSLFDSSYEQYF.

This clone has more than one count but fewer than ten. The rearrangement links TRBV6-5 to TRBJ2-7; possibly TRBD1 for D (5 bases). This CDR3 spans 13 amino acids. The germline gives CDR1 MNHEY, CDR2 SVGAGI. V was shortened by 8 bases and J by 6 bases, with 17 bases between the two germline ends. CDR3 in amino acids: CASLPTTVFEQYF. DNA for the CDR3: TGTGCCAGCCTCCCAACGACAGTGTTCGAGCAGTACTTC.

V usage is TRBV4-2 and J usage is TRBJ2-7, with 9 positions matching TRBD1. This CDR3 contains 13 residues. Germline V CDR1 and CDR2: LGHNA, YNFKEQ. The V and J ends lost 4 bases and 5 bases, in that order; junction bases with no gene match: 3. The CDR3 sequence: CASSPRTGDEQYF. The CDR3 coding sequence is TGTGCCAGCAGCCCGAGGACAGGGGACGAGCAGTACTTC.

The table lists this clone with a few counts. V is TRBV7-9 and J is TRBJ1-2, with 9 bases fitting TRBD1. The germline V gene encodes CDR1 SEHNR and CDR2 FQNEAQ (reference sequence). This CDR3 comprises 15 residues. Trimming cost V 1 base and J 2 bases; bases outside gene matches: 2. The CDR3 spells CASSLVGTGNYGYTF. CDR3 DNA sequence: TGTGCCAGCAGCTTAGTCGGGACAGGGAACTATGGCTACACCTTC. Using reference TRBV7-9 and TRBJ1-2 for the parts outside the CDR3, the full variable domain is DTGVSQNPRHKITKRGQNVTFRCDPISEHNRLYWYRQTLGQGPEFLTYFQNEAQLEKSRLLSDRFSAERPKGSFSTLEIQRTEQGDSAMYLCASSLVGTGNYGYTFGSGTRLTVV.

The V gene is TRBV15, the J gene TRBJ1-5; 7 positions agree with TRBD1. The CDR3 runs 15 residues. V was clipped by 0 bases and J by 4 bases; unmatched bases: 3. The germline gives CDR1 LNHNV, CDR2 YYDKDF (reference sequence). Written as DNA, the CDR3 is TGTGCCACCAGCAGAGAGCCAGGGGGGAATCAGCCCCAGCATTTT. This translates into CATSREPGGNQPQHF.

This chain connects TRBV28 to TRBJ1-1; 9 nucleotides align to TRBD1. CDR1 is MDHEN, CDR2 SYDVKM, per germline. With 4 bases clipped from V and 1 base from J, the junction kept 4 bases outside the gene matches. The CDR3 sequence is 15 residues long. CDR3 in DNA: TGTGCCAGCAGTTCCCCGGGACAGGGGAACACTGAAGCTTTCTTT. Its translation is CASSSPGQGNTEAFF.

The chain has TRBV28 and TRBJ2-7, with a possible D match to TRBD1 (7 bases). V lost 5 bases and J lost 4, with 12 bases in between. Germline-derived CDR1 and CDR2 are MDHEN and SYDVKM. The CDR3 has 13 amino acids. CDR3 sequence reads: CASSEQGRYEQYF. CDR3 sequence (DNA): TGTGCCAGCAGTGAACAGGGGAGGTACGAGCAGTACTTC.

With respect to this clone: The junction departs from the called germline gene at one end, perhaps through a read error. The DNA for the CDR3 is TGTGCTAGCAGCTTAACTAGCGGGAGTATGGACGGGGAGCTGTTTTTT. Protein sequence: CASSLTSGSMDGELFF. The gene calls are TRBV7-7 and TRBJ2-2; 11 nucleotides align to TRBD2. This CDR3 is built from 16 residues. Germline loops: CDR1 SSHAT, CDR2 FNYEAQ (reference sequence).

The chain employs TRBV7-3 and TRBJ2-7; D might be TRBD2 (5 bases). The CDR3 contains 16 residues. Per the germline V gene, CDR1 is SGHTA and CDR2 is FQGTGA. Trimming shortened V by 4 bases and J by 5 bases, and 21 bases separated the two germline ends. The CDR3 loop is CASSSQPSGMSDEQYF. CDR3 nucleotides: TGTGCCAGCAGCTCCCAGCCCAGCGGAATGTCAGACGAGCAGTACTTC.

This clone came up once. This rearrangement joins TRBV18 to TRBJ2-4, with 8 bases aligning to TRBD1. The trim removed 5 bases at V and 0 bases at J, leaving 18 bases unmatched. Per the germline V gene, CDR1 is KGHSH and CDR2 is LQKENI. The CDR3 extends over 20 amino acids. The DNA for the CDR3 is TGTGCCAGCTCAAAAATCTCACCGGCCCGACAGGGGTTAGCCAAAAACATTCAGTACTTC. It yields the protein CASSKISPARQGLAKNIQYF.

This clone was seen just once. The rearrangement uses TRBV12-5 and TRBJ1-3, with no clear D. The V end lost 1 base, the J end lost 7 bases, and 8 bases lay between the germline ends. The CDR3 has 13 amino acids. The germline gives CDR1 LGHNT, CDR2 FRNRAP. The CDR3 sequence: CASGLGSGNTIYF. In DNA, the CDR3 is TGTGCTAGTGGTTTGGGTTCGGGGAACACCATATATTTT.

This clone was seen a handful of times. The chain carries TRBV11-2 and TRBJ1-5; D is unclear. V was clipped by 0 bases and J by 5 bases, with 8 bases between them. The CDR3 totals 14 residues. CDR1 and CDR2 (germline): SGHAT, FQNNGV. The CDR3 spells CASSLDFEHQPQHF. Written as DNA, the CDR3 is TGTGCCAGCAGCTTAGATTTTGAGCATCAGCCCCAGCATTTT.

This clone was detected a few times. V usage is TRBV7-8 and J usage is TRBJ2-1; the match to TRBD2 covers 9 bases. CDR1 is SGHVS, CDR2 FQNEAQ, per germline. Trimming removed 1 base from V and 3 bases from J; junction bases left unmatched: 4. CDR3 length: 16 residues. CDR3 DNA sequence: TGTGCCAGCAGCTTAGTTGTAGCGGGAGACTACAATGAGCAGTTCTTC. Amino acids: CASSLVVAGDYNEQFF. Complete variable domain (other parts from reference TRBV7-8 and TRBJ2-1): GAGVSQSPRYKVAKRGQDVALRCDPISGHVSLFWYQQALGQGPEFLTYFQNEAQLDKSGLPSDRFFAERPEGSVSTLKIQRTQQEDSAVYLCASSLVVAGDYNEQFFGPGTRLTVL.

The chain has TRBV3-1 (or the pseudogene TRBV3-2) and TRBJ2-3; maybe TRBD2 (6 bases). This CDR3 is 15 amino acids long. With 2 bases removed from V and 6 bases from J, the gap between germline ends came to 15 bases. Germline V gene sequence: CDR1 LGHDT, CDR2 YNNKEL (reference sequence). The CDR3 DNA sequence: TGTGCCAGCAGCCAACTAGCGCCATCCCCCGATACGCAGTATTTT. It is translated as CASSQLAPSPDTQYF.

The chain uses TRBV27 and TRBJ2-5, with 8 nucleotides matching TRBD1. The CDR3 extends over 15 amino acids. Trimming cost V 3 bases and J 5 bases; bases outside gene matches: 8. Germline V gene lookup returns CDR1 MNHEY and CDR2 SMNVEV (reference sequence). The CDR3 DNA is TGTGCCAGCAGTTTCCGCCAGGGGGCGGGTGAGACCCAGTACTTC. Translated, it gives CASSFRQGAGETQYF.